This T cell receptor (beta chain) derives from a study of blood T cell repertoires in COVID-19. Study summary: The samples span acute and convalescent COVID-19 from the United States, Italy and Spain. PBMCs, B-cell-depleted T cells, or T cells provided the cDNA or gDNA that made up the material.

V lost 4 bases and J lost 6, with 6 bases in between. This CDR3 has 11 amino acids. Assay used: immunoSEQ multiplex PCR; TCRdb lists only in-frame clones, some missing. The profile shows about 1,800 clones, around two thirds of them singletons. This TCR was sampled from a man aged 65-85 years with active COVID-19. Sequencing input: peripheral blood. The chain couples TRBV12-3 or TRBV12-4 to TRBJ1-2; D unclear. CDR3 sequence (DNA): TGTGCCAGCAGTTCCGGGGATGGCTACACCTTC. Translated, it gives CASSSGDGYTF.